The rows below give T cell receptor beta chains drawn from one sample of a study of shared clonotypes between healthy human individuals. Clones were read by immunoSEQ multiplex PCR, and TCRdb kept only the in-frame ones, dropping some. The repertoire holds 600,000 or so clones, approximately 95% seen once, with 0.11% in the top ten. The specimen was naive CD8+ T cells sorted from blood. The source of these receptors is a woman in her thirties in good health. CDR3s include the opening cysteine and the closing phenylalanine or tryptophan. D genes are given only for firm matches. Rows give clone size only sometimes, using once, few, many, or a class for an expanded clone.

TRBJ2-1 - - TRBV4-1 CASSQVVIEYNEQFF TGCGCCAGCAGCCAAGTAGTGATAGAATACAATGAGCAGTTCTTC
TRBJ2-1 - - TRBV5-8 CASSPGPFF TGTGCCAGCAGCCCGGGACCGTTCTTC
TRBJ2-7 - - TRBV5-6 CASSAAGSVYEQYF TGTGCCAGCAGCGCCGCCGGCAGCGTTTACGAGCAGTACTTC
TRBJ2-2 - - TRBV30 CACPPGLDYTGELFF TGTGCCTGTCCGCCGGGCCTCGATTACACCGGGGAGCTGTTTTTT
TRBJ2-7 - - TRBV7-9 CASAGHEQYF TGTGCCAGCGCGGGTCACGAGCAGTACTTC
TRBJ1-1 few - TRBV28 CASSPYSVNTEAFF TGTGCCAGCAGTCCTTACAGCGTGAACACTGAAGCTTTCTTT
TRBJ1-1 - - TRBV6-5 CASRYGNTEAFF TGTGCCAGCAGATATGGAAACACTGAAGCTTTCTTT
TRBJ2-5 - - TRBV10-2 CASSDLRETQYF TGCGCCAGCAGTGATCTTAGGGAGACCCAGTACTTC
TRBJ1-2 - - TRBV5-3 CARSPAGYYGYTF TGTGCCAGAAGCCCCGCCGGATACTATGGCTACACCTTC
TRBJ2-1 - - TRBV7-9 CASSLASADNEQFF TGTGCCAGCAGCTTAGCGTCTGCGGACAATGAGCAGTTCTTC
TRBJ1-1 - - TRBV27 CASSRRTEGNTEAFF TGTGCCAGCAGTCGACGGACGGAAGGGAACACTGAAGCTTTCTTT
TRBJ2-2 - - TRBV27 CASSLSAGRTGELFF TGTGCCAGCAGTTTATCTGCGGGTCGGACCGGGGAGCTGTTTTTT
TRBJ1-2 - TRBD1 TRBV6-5 CASSPGTGHYGYTF TGTGCCAGCAGCCCGGGGACAGGACACTATGGCTACACCTTC
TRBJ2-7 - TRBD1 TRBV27 CASSFGTGVREQYF TGTGCCAGCAGTTTCGGGACAGGGGTGAGGGAGCAGTACTTC
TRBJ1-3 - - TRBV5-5 CASSPSVLQVSGNTIYF TGTGCCAGCAGCCCTTCCGTGTTACAGGTATCTGGAAACACCATATATTTT
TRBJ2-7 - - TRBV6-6 CASSYGSTYEQYF TGTGCCAGCAGTTATGGCTCAACCTACGAGCAGTACTTC
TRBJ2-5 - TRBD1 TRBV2 CASRGTGFETQYF TGTGCCAGCAGGGGGACAGGTTTTGAGACCCAGTACTTC
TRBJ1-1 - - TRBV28 CASTYLGGTEAFF TGTGCCAGTACCTACCTGGGGGGCACTGAAGCTTTCTTT
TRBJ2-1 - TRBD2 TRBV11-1 CASSLGGLAGVGDEQFF TGTGCCAGCAGCTTAGGGGGACTAGCGGGAGTAGGAGATGAGCAGTTCTTC
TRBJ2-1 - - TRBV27 CASSLYPEADSYNEQFF TGTGCCAGCAGTTTATACCCGGAAGCGGACTCCTACAATGAGCAGTTCTTC
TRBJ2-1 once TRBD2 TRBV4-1 CASSQQLAGGRNEQFF TGCGCCAGCAGCCAACAACTAGCGGGAGGTCGCAATGAGCAGTTCTTC
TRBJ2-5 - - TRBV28 CASSFMGKETQYF TGTGCCAGCAGTTTCATGGGGAAAGAGACCCAGTACTTC
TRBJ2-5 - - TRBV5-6 CASSPWDRETQYF TGTGCCAGCAGCCCTTGGGATCGGGAGACCCAGTACTTC
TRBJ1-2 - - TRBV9 CASSGYLGGQPPYGYTF TGTGCCAGCAGCGGCTACCTAGGAGGACAGCCACCCTATGGCTACACCTTC
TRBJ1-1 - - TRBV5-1 CASSLARGFTEAFF TGCGCCAGCAGCTTGGCCCGGGGATTCACTGAAGCTTTCTTT
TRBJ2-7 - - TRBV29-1 CSVESEAYEQYF TGCAGCGTTGAGTCCGAAGCCTACGAGCAGTACTTC
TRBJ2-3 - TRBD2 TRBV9 CASSVGSGGQDTQYF TGTGCCAGCAGCGTAGGCTCGGGAGGGCAAGATACGCAGTATTTT
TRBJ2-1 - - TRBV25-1 CASSETGREQFF TGTGCCAGCAGTGAGACGGGAAGGGAGCAGTTCTTC
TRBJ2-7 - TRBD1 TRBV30 CAWSNHRDRGYEQYF TGTGCCTGGAGTAACCACCGGGACAGGGGATACGAGCAGTACTTC
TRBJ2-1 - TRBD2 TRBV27 CASSLTSFNNEQFF TGTGCCAGCAGTTTGACTAGCTTCAACAATGAGCAGTTCTTC
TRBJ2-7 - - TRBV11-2 CASSVESATEQYF TGTGCCAGTAGTGTGGAGTCGGCAACCGAGCAGTACTTC
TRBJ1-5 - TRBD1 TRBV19 CASIRGPGNQPQHF TGTGCCAGTATCAGGGGGCCTGGCAATCAGCCCCAGCATTTT
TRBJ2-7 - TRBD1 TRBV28 CASSLGTVISYYEQYF TGTGCCAGCAGTTTGGGGACAGTCATATCCTACTACGAGCAGTACTTC
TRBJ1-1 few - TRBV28 CASSLHENTEAFF TGTGCCAGCAGTTTACATGAGAACACTGAAGCTTTCTTT
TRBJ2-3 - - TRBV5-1 CASTNTDTQYF TGCGCCAGCACCAACACAGATACGCAGTATTTT
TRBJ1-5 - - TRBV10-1 CAGGGVRDGSNQPQHF TGCGCCGGGGGCGGGGTCCGGGACGGTAGCAATCAGCCCCAGCATTTT
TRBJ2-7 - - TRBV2 CASIGTNSYEQYF TGTGCCAGCATCGGGACCAACTCCTACGAGCAGTACTTC
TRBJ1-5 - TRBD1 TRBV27 CASSPSQGDSNQPQHF TGTGCCAGCAGTCCTAGCCAGGGGGATAGCAATCAGCCCCAGCATTTT
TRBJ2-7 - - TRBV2 CASSEGLPNHYEQYF TGTGCCAGCAGTGAAGGTCTACCAAATCACTACGAGCAGTACTTC
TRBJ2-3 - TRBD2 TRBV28 CASSPTNAGGTDTQYF TGTGCCAGCAGCCCCACAAACGCGGGAGGTACAGATACGCAGTATTTT
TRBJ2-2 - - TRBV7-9 CASSLGGTGELFF TGTGCCAGCAGCTTAGGGGGCACCGGGGAGCTGTTTTTT
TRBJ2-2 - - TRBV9 CASSVESGAPTGELFF TGTGCCAGCAGCGTAGAATCCGGAGCTCCCACCGGGGAGCTGTTTTTT
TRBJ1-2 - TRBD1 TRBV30 CAWRGTVTYGYTF TGTGCCTGGAGGGGGACAGTGACCTATGGCTACACCTTC
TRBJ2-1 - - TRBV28 CASSTNRESSYNEQFF TGTGCCAGCAGCACTAATCGGGAGAGCTCCTACAATGAGCAGTTCTTC
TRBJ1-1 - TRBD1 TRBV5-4 CASSHGQDEAFF TGTGCCAGCAGCCACGGACAGGATGAAGCTTTCTTT
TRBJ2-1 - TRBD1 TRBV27 CASSALRGQGFYNEQFF TGTGCCAGCAGTGCACTTCGGGGACAGGGCTTCTACAATGAGCAGTTCTTC
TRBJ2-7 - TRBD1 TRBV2 CASSEQGAVIPYEQYF TGTGCCAGCAGTGAACAGGGGGCGGTGATCCCCTACGAGCAGTACTTC
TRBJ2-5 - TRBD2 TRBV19 CASSHGLAREVGAETQYF TGTGCCAGTAGTCATGGACTAGCCCGGGAGGTGGGGGCAGAGACCCAGTACTTC
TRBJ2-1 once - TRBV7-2 CASSLVGEQFF TGTGCCAGCAGCTTAGTTGGTGAGCAGTTCTTC
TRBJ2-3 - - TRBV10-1 CASPVTDTQYF TGCGCCAGCCCGGTTACAGATACGCAGTATTTT
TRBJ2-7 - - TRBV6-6 CASSYYQKPYEQYF TGTGCCAGCAGTTACTACCAGAAGCCCTACGAGCAGTACTTC
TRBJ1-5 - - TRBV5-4 CASSREIYQPQHF TGTGCCAGCAGCCGCGAAATCTATCAGCCCCAGCATTTT
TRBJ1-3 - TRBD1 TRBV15 CATRSGDRAGNTIYF TGTGCCACCCGGTCCGGGGACAGGGCCGGAAACACCATATATTTT
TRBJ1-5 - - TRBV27 CASRRGGSNQPQHF TGTGCCAGCAGGAGGGGAGGTAGCAATCAGCCCCAGCATTTT
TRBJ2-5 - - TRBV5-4 CASSLGWGQETQYF TGTGCCAGCAGCTTGGGATGGGGGCAAGAGACCCAGTACTTC
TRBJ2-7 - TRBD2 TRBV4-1 CASSQETSGPYEQYF TGCGCCAGCAGCCAAGAAACTAGCGGTCCTTACGAGCAGTACTTC
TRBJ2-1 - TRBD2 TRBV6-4 CASSDSHSGRPSDEQFF TGTGCCAGCAGTGACTCCCATAGCGGGAGGCCCAGCGATGAGCAGTTCTTC
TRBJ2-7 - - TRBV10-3 CAISRDVNEQYF TGTGCCATCAGCAGGGACGTCAACGAGCAGTACTTC
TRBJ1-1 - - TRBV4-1 CASSQETSYMNTEAFF TGCGCCAGCAGCCAAGAGACGAGTTATATGAACACTGAAGCTTTCTTT